This passage covers 26 T cell receptor beta chains from one sample sequenced in a study of blood T cell repertoires in COVID-19. Method: immunoSEQ multiplex PCR; TCRdb's copy keeps in-frame clones and lacks some. The data hold approximately 260,000 clones, with around 89% observed a single time. What was sequenced was peripheral blood. The origin of the receptors is an older woman with COVID-19, enrolled during active disease.

V gene TRBV6-6 combines with J gene TRBJ1-5; 10 nucleotides line up with TRBD1. Unmatched junction bases numbered 11, after V lost 5 bases and J lost 7 bases. CDR3 size: 16 residues. Germline V gene lookup returns CDR1 MNHNY and CDR2 SVGAGI (reference sequence). The CDR3 loop reads CASSARDRGYSQPQHF. CDR3 coding DNA: TGTGCCAGCAGTGCGAGGGACAGGGGATATTCACAGCCCCAGCATTTT.

The gene calls are TRBV5-1 and TRBJ1-2; D is unresolved. There are 13 residues in the CDR3. Trimming left V 1 base short and J 8 bases short, with 12 bases between. Germline V gives CDR1 SGHRS, CDR2 YFSETQ. CDR3 bases: TGCGCCAGCAGCTTGTTCGGGGTCAGGGGCTACACCTTC. Translating gives CASSLFGVRGYTF.

The chain joins TRBV12-3 or TRBV12-4 to TRBJ2-7, with 10 bases lining up with TRBD1. This CDR3 has 13 residues. V dropped 6 bases and J dropped 6; count of bases not matched to a gene: 5. The CDR3 sequence is CASRRRTGGEQYF. The CDR3 bases are TGTGCCAGCAGGAGGCGGACAGGGGGCGAGCAGTACTTC.

The chain uses TRBV7-9 and TRBJ2-3, with 11 bases aligning to TRBD2. CDR3 size: 15 residues. Germline V gene lookup returns CDR1 SEHNR and CDR2 FQNEAQ (reference sequence). Losses at the gene ends were 5 bases for V and 1 base for J; bases not matched to a gene: 2. The CDR3 protein is CASSGLAGRTDTQYF. CDR3 sequence (DNA): TGTGCCAGCAGCGGACTAGCGGGCCGCACAGATACGCAGTATTTT.

In DNA, the CDR3 is TGTGCCAGCAGTCAACTGTATGGCTACACCTTC. It codes for CASSQLYGYTF. The chain has TRBV6-2 or TRBV6-3 and TRBJ1-2; D is uncertain. CDR3 size: 11 residues. Germline lookup yields CDR1 MNHEY and CDR2 SVGEGT. Trimming stripped 5 bases from V and 5 bases from J, with 6 bases between.

The chain uses TRBV19 and TRBJ2-1; the D is unclear. Germline CDR1 is LNHDA and CDR2 is SQIVND (reference sequence). The V gene lost 8 bases and the J gene lost 12 bases, with 14 bases spanning the gap. The CDR3 has 11 amino acids. CDR3 residues: CASDRTPGQFF. In DNA, the CDR3 is TGTGCCAGTGACCGCACCCCGGGGCAGTTCTTC.

J is TRBJ2-6 and V is TRBV4-3; unclear D gene. The V and J ends lost 3 bases and 2 bases respectively, with 2 bases between them. From germline, CDR1 is LGHNA and CDR2 YSLEER. This CDR3 is built from 13 residues. CDR3 sequence (DNA): TGCGCCAGCAGCCACGCTGGGGCCAACGTCCTGACTTTC. It encodes CASSHAGANVLTF.

The genes are TRBV7-9 and TRBJ2-5; 11 nucleotides align to TRBD1. There are 15 residues in the CDR3. The trim removed 2 bases at V and 5 bases at J, leaving 4 bases unmatched. Germline CDR1 reads SEHNR; CDR2 reads FQNEAQ (reference sequence). CDR3 region: CASSLRTGGYETQYF. CDR3 sequence (DNA): TGTGCCAGCAGCTTAAGGACAGGGGGCTATGAGACCCAGTACTTC. Filled out from reference TRBV7-9 and TRBJ2-5, the complete variable domain reads DTGVSQNPRHKITKRGQNVTFRCDPISEHNRLYWYRQTLGQGPEFLTYFQNEAQLEKSRLLSDRFSAERPKGSFSTLEIQRTEQGDSAMYLCASSLRTGGYETQYFGPGTRLLVL.

The chain links TRBV6-6 to TRBJ2-7; TRBD1 aligns across 9 bases. Germline V CDR1 and CDR2: MNHNY, SVGAGI (reference sequence). The J segment lost 5 bases and the V segment lost 4 bases, leaving 12 bases of the junction unmatched. The CDR3 extends over 16 amino acids. CDR3 sequence reads: CASSWGPPGQGNEQYF. The CDR3 nucleotides read TGTGCCAGCAGTTGGGGACCTCCGGGACAGGGAAACGAGCAGTACTTC.

This chain joins TRBV25-1 and TRBJ1-2; 9 nucleotides line up with TRBD1. The J segment lost 12 bases and the V segment lost 3 bases, leaving 5 bases of the junction unmatched. The CDR3 runs 12 residues. Germline V gene lookup returns CDR1 MGHDK and CDR2 SYGVNS. CDR3 residues: CASSDRDREHTF. Written as DNA, the CDR3 is TGTGCCAGCAGTGACCGGGACAGGGAACACACCTTC.

This clone has more than one count but fewer than ten. The chain links TRBV5-1 to TRBJ1-1, with D uncertain. The germline CDR1 and CDR2 sequences are SGHRS and YFSETQ. This CDR3 has 14 residues. V was trimmed by 2 bases and J by 2 bases, leaving 10 bases between them. The CDR3 DNA is TGCGCCAGCAGCTTAGCGGGGAGTAACACTGAAGCTTTCTTT. It encodes CASSLAGSNTEAFF.

The CDR3 coding sequence is TGTGCCAGCAATAAAGTTAACGGTGAGCAGTTCTTC. Its translation is CASNKVNGEQFF. The V gene is TRBV7-9, the J gene TRBJ2-1, with D unresolved. The CDR3 contains 12 residues. V dropped 7 bases and J dropped 9 bases, with 13 bases sitting between them. The germline CDR1 and CDR2 sequences are SEHNR and FQNEAQ (reference sequence).

The chain carries TRBV27 and TRBJ2-7; TRBD1 aligns across 7 bases. The CDR3 runs to 14 residues. CDR1 is MNHEY, CDR2 SMNVEV, per germline (reference sequence). V gave up 2 bases and J gave up 1 base; unmatched junction bases: 2. The chain's CDR3 is CASSLTGASYEQYF. CDR3 coding DNA: TGTGCCAGCAGTTTAACAGGGGCGTCCTACGAGCAGTACTTC.

The rearrangement uses TRBV5-6 and TRBJ1-6; 10 bases are shared with TRBD1. Germline loops: CDR1 SGHDT, CDR2 YYEEEE. This CDR3 region has 16 residues. The V gene end was trimmed by 4 bases and the J gene end by 6 bases; junction bases not matched to a gene: 7. The DNA of the CDR3 is TGTGCCAGCAGCCCTCGACAGGGGGCGGTTAATTCACCCCTCCACTTT. Protein product: CASSPRQGAVNSPLHF.

The V gene is TRBV5-5, the J gene TRBJ2-5, with 9 nucleotides matching TRBD2. V was pared by 6 bases and J by 4 bases, with 16 bases of the junction left unmatched. CDR1 SGHKS and CDR2 YYEKEE come from the germline V gene (reference sequence). This CDR3 has 17 amino acids. This CDR3 reads CASIVSGLAGFGETQYF. As DNA, the CDR3 is TGTGCCAGCATCGTAAGCGGCCTAGCGGGGTTTGGAGAGACCCAGTACTTC.

The rearrangement uses TRBV5-5 and TRBJ1-1; unclear D gene. The CDR3 is 12 residues long. V was cut by 4 bases and J by 3 bases, with 7 bases left in between. Germline V gene lookup returns CDR1 SGHKS and CDR2 YYEKEE (reference sequence). The CDR3 here is CASSLHYTEAFF. In DNA, the CDR3 is TGTGCCAGCAGCCTCCACTACACTGAAGCTTTCTTT.

The chain joins TRBV5-1 to TRBJ2-1; D perhaps matches TRBD1 (5 bases). Between the trimmed V and J ends, which lost 2 bases and 2 bases, there was a span of 8 bases. Germline V CDR1 and CDR2: SGHRS, YFSETQ. The length of the CDR3 is 14 residues. CDR3 sequence reads: CASSFQGPYNEQFF. The CDR3 nucleotides read TGCGCCAGCAGCTTTCAGGGCCCCTACAATGAGCAGTTCTTC.

The V and J genes are TRBV18 and TRBJ2-1; 8 nucleotides line up with TRBD1. This CDR3 is 13 amino acids long. The junction had 2 bases not matched to a gene; V was cut back by 4 bases and J by 6 bases. Germline V CDR1 and CDR2: KGHSH, LQKENI. CDR3 DNA: TGTGCCAGCTCACTGGACAGGGTCAATGAGCAGTTCTTC. Protein: CASSLDRVNEQFF.

As DNA, the CDR3 is TGTGCCAGCAGCTTGGGACTAGGGGGGGTATACAATGAGCAGTTCTTC. It is translated as CASSLGLGGVYNEQFF. This chain uses TRBV11-3 with TRBJ2-1, with 8 bases fitting TRBD2. Germline CDR1 SGHNT, CDR2 YENEEA. The CDR3 is 16 amino acids. V lost 3 bases and J lost 4; bases outside the gene matches: 8.

The CDR3 DNA sequence: TGTGCCAGCAGCCAAGAACAGTTATACGAGCAGTACTTC. Residues: CASSQEQLYEQYF. V and J are TRBV4-2 and TRBJ2-7, with D hard to call. The germline gives CDR1 LGHNA, CDR2 YNFKEQ. CDR3 size: 13 residues. V gave up 0 bases and J gave up 4 bases, with 7 bases separating them.

V is TRBV19 and J is TRBJ1-2, with D perhaps TRBD1 (6 bases). V shed 1 base and J shed 0 bases, with 12 bases lying between them. Germline V gives CDR1 LNHDA, CDR2 SQIVND (reference sequence). The CDR3 sequence is 16 residues long. Written as DNA, the CDR3 is TGTGCCAGTAGTATAGCCCAACAGGGCCCTAACTATGGCTACACCTTC. The encoded protein is CASSIAQQGPNYGYTF.

This chain connects TRBV6-6 to TRBJ2-7; a possible D gene is TRBD2 (7 bases). The V gene's germline CDR1 is MNHNY and CDR2 SVGAGI (reference sequence). Trimming took 0 bases from V and 0 from J, leaving 12 bases between them. The CDR3 length is 16 residues. CDR3 residues: CASSYSGGASSYEQYF. The CDR3 nucleotides are TGTGCCAGCAGTTACTCGGGGGGGGCCAGCTCCTACGAGCAGTACTTC.

This clone showed up just a few times. This chain links TRBV7-8 with TRBJ2-3; possibly TRBD1 for D (7 bases). The CDR3 has 17 residues. The ends were cut back, 1 base at V and 4 bases at J, with 18 bases in the middle. The germline V gene encodes CDR1 SGHVS and CDR2 FQNEAQ. CDR3 region: CASSLETTGRRADTQYF. The CDR3 DNA is TGTGCCAGCAGCTTAGAAACGACAGGGAGGAGGGCAGATACGCAGTATTTT.

This clone was seen a single time. This chain joins TRBV4-3 and TRBJ1-2; a weak D match, TRBD1 (5 bases). The germline gives CDR1 LGHNA, CDR2 YSLEER. The CDR3 extends over 15 amino acids. The V gene lost 4 bases and the J gene lost 2 bases, with 14 bases spanning the gap. CDR3 coding DNA: TGCGCCAGCAGCCGTTTGACGGGACTCAACTATGGCTACACCTTC. It translates to CASSRLTGLNYGYTF.

The CDR3 sequence is CASTLYGSRDTEAFF. CDR3 coding DNA: TGTGCCAGCACCCTATACGGGAGCAGGGATACTGAAGCTTTCTTT. The chain carries TRBV5-5 and TRBJ1-1; D perhaps matches TRBD1 (5 bases). Trimming took 6 bases from V and 5 from J, leaving 20 bases between them. This CDR3 spans 15 amino acids. Germline V gene data show CDR1 as SGHKS and CDR2 as YYEKEE (reference sequence).

J is TRBJ2-3 and V is TRBV24-1; D possibly corresponds to TRBD2 (6 bases). This CDR3 contains 11 residues. Germline V gene lookup returns CDR1 KGHDR and CDR2 SFDVKD. Trimming removed 5 bases from V and 8 bases from J, with 7 bases in between. CDR3 in DNA: TGTGCCACCAGTGTGGGGGGTACGCAGTATTTT. It is translated as CATSVGGTQYF.